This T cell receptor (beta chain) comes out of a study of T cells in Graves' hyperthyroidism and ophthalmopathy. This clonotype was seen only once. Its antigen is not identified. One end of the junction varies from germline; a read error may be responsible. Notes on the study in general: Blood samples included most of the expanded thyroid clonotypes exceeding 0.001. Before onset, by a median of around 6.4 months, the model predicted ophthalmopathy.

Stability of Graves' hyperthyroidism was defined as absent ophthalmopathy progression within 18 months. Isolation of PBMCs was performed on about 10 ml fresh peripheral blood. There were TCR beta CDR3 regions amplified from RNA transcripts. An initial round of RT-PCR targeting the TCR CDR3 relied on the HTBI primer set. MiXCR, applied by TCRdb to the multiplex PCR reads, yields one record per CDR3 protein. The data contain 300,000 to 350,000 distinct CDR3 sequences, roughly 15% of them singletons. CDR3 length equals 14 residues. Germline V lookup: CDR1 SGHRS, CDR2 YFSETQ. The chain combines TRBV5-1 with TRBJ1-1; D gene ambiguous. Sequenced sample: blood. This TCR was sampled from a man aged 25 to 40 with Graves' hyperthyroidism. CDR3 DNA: TGCGCCGGCAGCTGGCTTACAAGGAACACTGAAGCTTTCTTT. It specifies CAGSWLTRNTEAFF.